Here is one T cell receptor beta chain with its context. Generated by immunoSEQ multiplex PCR, the TCRdb table keeps only in-frame clones and is missing some. This sample yields about 370,000 clones, of which around 87% are seen a single time; 8.5% to 12% belongs to the top ten. This sample stems from a study of blood T cell repertoires in COVID-19. V shed 6 bases and J 6 bases; nucleotides not matched to a gene: 19. The germline V gene has CDR1 SGHNT and CDR2 YENEEA. The CDR3 runs to 17 residues. This TCR derives from a woman aged 30 to 39 with COVID-19, enrolled during active disease. Source material: peripheral blood. This chain joins TRBV11-3 and TRBJ2-5; the match to TRBD2 covers 7 bases. The chain's CDR3 is CASRGLDWEGRKQTQYF. In DNA, the CDR3 is TGTGCCAGCAGGGGTCTTGACTGGGAGGGCCGGAAGCAGACCCAGTACTTC. The full variable domain, completed using reference TRBV11-3 and TRBJ2-5, is EAGVVQSPRYKIIEKKQPVAFWCNPISGHNTLYWYLQNLGQGPELLIRYENEEAVDDSQLPKDRFSAERLKGVDSTLKIQPAELGDSAVYLCASRGLDWEGRKQTQYFGPGTRLLVL.